This is a list of T cell receptor beta chains from one sample in a study of CD8 T cells in Susac syndrome. TCRdb called the immunoSEQ multiplex PCR reads again in MiXCR, with one record for every CDR3 protein. The sample contains roughly 190,000 distinct CDR3 sequences, approximately 93% of which appear only once. Sequenced input: CD4+ T cells from PBMCs. Receptors were obtained from a human donor in good health. The conserved cysteine and the conserved F or W are not part of the CDR3 here. The order of the fields is V gene, J gene, CDR3 protein.

V: TRBV27; J: TRBJ1-1; CDR3: ASSLGREAF
V: TRBV5-1; J: TRBJ1-1; CDR3: ASSPWTDPTEAF
V: TRBV6-1; J: TRBJ2-2; CDR3: ASSEGFGGYTGELF
V: TRBV27; J: TRBJ1-2; CDR3: ASSRQGADGYT
V: TRBV20-1; J: TRBJ1-6; CDR3: SARGSGTGNNSPLH
V: TRBV28; J: TRBJ1-5; CDR3: ASDRGRGQPQH
V: TRBV6-2/TRBV6-3; J: TRBJ1-5; CDR3: ASSYSPRFGNRPQH
V: TRBV20-1; J: TRBJ2-5; CDR3: SAGQGYGETQY
V: TRBV19; J: TRBJ1-1; CDR3: ASSQGNPNTEAF
V: TRBV7-2; J: TRBJ2-5; CDR3: ASSPVLAGETQY
V: TRBV29-1; J: TRBJ2-1; CDR3: SVAERGLNEQF
V: TRBV2; J: TRBJ2-4; CDR3: ASLDRNIQY
V: TRBV20-1; J: TRBJ2-5; CDR3: SAADRVAETQY
V: TRBV27; J: TRBJ1-4; CDR3: ASSPRRLEKLF
V: TRBV5-8; J: TRBJ2-7; CDR3: ASSTTGGYEQY
V: TRBV9; J: TRBJ1-2; CDR3: ASSVPQAGYT